This T cell receptor beta chain was found in a study of T cell repertoires in cytomegalovirus infection. Study information: The authors used CMV epitopes that were HLA-C-restricted (recently identified) and HLA-B-restricted (well studied).

With regard to this clonotype: Its antigen is unknown.

TCRdb ran MiXCR on the reads and lists one entry per CDR3 protein. Counted here are hundreds of thousands of distinct CDR3 sequences, about 39% occurring once; the ten biggest clones make up 43%. Notes on the study in general: CMV-specific TCR beta clonotypes restricted by HLA-C were the ones dominating the ex vivo response.

CDR1 MNHEY and CDR2 SMNVEV come from the germline V gene (reference sequence). V was trimmed by 2 bases and J by 4 bases, leaving 18 bases between them. The CDR3 is 17 residues long. The J gene is TRBJ1-5, the V gene TRBV27; D is possibly TRBD1 (6 bases). The sample consisted of cultured PBMCs, taken from culture after CMV antigen stimulation. The receptor was derived from a human donor in good health (CMV status not recorded). Some clones in this sample may be carry-over from other donors' samples. Written as DNA, the CDR3 is TGTGCCAGCAGTTTAAGGGGGGGTCGGGGCTTTAATCAGCCCCAGCATTTT. Its protein is CASSLRGGRGFNQPQHF.